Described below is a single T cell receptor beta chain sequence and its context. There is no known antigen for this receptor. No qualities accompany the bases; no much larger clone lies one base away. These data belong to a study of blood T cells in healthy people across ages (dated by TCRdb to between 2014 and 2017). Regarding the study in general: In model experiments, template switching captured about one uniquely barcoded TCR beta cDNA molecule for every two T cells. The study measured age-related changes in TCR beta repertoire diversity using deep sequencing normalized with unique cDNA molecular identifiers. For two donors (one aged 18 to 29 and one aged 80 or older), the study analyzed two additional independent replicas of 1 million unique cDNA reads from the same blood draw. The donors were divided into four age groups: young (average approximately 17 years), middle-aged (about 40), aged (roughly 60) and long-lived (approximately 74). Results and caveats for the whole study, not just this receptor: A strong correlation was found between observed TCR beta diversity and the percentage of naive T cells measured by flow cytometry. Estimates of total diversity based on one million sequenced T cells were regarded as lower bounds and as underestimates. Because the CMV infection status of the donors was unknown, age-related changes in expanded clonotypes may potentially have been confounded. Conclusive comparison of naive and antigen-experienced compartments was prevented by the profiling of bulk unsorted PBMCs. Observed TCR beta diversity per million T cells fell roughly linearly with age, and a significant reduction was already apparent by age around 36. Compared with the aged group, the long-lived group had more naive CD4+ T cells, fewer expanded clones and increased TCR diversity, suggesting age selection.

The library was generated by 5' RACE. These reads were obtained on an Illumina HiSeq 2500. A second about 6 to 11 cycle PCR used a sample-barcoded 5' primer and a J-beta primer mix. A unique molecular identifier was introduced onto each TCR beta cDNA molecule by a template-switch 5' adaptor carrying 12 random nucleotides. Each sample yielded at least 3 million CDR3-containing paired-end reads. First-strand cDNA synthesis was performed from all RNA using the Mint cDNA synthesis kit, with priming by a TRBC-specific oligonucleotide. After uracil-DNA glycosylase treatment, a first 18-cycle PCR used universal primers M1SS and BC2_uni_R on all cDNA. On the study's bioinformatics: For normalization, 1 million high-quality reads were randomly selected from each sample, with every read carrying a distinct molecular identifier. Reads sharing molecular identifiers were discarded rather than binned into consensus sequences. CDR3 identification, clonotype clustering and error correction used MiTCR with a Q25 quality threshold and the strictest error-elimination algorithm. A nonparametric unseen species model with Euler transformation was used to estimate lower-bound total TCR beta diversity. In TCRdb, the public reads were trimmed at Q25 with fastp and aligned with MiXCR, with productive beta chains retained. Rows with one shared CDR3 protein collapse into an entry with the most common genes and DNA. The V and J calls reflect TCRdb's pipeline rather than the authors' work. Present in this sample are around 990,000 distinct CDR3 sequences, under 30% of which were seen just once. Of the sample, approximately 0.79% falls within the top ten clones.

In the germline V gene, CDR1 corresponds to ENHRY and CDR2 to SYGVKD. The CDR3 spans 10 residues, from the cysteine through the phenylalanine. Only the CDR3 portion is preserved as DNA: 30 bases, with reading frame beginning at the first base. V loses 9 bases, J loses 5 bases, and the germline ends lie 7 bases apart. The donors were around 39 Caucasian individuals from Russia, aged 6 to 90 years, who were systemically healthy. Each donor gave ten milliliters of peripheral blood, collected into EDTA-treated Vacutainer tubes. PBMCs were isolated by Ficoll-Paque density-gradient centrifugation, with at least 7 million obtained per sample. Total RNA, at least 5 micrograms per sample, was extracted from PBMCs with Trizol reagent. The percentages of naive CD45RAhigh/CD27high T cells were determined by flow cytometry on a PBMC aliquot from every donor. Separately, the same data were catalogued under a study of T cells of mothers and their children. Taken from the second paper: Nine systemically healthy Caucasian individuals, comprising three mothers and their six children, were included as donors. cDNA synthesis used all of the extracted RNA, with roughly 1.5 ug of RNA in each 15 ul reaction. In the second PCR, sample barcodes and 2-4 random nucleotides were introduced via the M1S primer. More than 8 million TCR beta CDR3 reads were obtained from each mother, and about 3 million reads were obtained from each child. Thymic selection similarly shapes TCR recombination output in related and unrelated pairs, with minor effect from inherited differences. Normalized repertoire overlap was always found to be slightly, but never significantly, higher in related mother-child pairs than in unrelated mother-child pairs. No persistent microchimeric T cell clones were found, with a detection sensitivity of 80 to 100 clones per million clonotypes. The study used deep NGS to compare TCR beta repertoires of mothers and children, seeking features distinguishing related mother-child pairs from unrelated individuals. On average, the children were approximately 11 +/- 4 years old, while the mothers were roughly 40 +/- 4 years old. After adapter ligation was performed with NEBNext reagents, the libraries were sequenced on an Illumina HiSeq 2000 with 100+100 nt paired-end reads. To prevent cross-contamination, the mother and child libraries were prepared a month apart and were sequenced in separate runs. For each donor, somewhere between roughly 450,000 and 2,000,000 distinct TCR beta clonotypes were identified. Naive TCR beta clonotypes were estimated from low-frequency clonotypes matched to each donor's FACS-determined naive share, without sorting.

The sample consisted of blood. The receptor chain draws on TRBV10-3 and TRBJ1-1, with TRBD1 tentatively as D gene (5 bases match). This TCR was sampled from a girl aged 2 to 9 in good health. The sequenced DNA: TGTGCCATGGGGGGGACTGAAGCTTTCTTT. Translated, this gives CAMGGTEAFF.